A single T cell receptor (beta chain) is shown here with its context. The target antigen is unknown. The source of the sample is a study of OX40 agonist ivuxolimab in advanced cancers. About the study: Participants averaged approximately 60 years of age (range about 23 to 79) and were roughly 80% male.

Trimming took off 5 bases at V and 7 bases at J, with 6 bases between the two ends. Germline CDR1 and CDR2: SEHNR and FQNEAQ (reference sequence). This CDR3 region has 11 residues. Study observations and caveats: Low levels of normalized T-cell clonal expansion also appeared in some nonresponders. In CD8+ T cells, expanded clones were on average more numerous than in CD4+. Doses of 0.1 to 3.0 mg/kg were accompanied by clonal expansion of CD4+ and CD8+ blood T cells by week 6.

The protocol was immunoSEQ multiplex PCR, while the TCRdb copy is restricted to in-frame clones and leaves out a portion. The sample contains 55,000 to 70,000 clones, roughly 82% of which appear only once. The V gene is TRBV7-9, the J gene TRBJ1-3, with unresolved D. The sample was CD4+ or CD8+ T cells sorted from blood, taken in a trial of the OX40 agonist ivuxolimab. The receptor was isolated from an adult with an advanced solid tumor such as melanoma, head and neck, liver or kidney cancer. The CDR3 DNA reads as TGTGCCAGCAGCCCCGGCAACACCATATATTTT. As protein: CASSPGNTIYF. Filled out from reference TRBV7-9 and TRBJ1-3, the complete variable domain reads DTGVSQNPRHKITKRGQNVTFRCDPISEHNRLYWYRQTLGQGPEFLTYFQNEAQLEKSRLLSDRFSAERPKGSFSTLEIQRTEQGDSAMYLCASSPGNTIYFGEGSWLTVV.